These 17 T cell receptor beta chains originate from one sample sequenced in a study of T cell changes during pregnancy in multiple sclerosis. Produced via immunoSEQ multiplex PCR; TCRdb's table is partial and in-frame only. Of approximately 44,000 clones in the sample, approximately 90% were seen once. The material sequenced was CD4+ T cells from peripheral blood mononuclear cells, taken before pregnancy. These receptors originate from a female donor with multiple sclerosis, enrolled in a pregnancy study.

As to this clone: A read error may account for a junction end that differs from germline. The rearrangement joins TRBV7-2 to TRBJ1-2; D is unclear. This CDR3 spans 15 amino acids. Germline V gene data show CDR1 as SGHTA and CDR2 as FQGNSA. CDR3 in DNA: TGTGCCAGCAGCTTAGGTGAGGCGGAGACCAGCTCTTTCGCCTTC. Protein sequence: CASSLGEAETSSFAF.

The chain couples TRBV4-2 to TRBJ2-1; 12 bases map to TRBD2. The CDR3 has 17 amino acids. Germline CDR1 and CDR2: LGHNA and YNFKEQ. The V segment lost 5 bases and the J segment 4 bases; nucleotides outside the gene matches: 9. The DNA of the CDR3 is TGTGCCAGCAGCAAAACCCCTACTAGCGGGGGGTACAATGAGCAGTTCTTC. The encoded protein is CASSKTPTSGGYNEQFF.

This clone appeared a single time. This sequence joins TRBV5-8 and TRBJ2-5, with a tentative D call TRBD2 (6 bases). Deletions cut 3 bases from V and 4 bases from J, with 16 bases between. CDR1 SGHTS and CDR2 YDEGEE come from the germline V gene. The CDR3 sequence is 15 residues long. CDR3 bases: TGTGCCAGCAGCTCCACTGGCGGGGCCCGAGAGACCCAGTACTTC. The encoded protein is CASSSTGGARETQYF.

The chain links TRBV6-4 to TRBJ2-2, with TRBD1 matching 8 bases. This CDR3 has 13 amino acids. The V gene end was trimmed by 6 bases and the J gene end by 4 bases; junction bases not matched to a gene: 1. Germline CDR1 is MRHNA and CDR2 is SNTAGT. CDR3 sequence: CASSDRGTGELFF. CDR3 DNA: TGTGCCAGCAGCGACAGGGGCACCGGGGAGCTGTTTTTT.

The chain recombines TRBV4-2 with TRBJ2-3; D may be TRBD2 (7 bases). Deletions cut 4 bases from V and 1 base from J, with 18 bases between. This CDR3 contains 17 residues. From germline, CDR1 is LGHNA and CDR2 YNFKEQ. CDR3 residues: CASSPMGGGRGTDTQYF. CDR3 DNA sequence: TGTGCCAGCAGCCCGATGGGCGGGGGCCGGGGCACAGATACGCAGTATTTT.

This rearrangement joins TRBV27 to TRBJ1-2; D may be TRBD1 (6 bases). Trimming removed 5 bases from V and 8 bases from J, with 18 bases in between. The length of the CDR3 is 14 residues. Looked up from germline, CDR1 is MNHEY and CDR2 is SMNVEV (reference sequence). In DNA form, the CDR3 reads TGTGCCAGCAGTCCCGGACAGTCCTGGAGGGGCTACACCTTC. It codes for CASSPGQSWRGYTF.

This clone was found once. V and J are TRBV5-1 and TRBJ2-3; weak D call: TRBD1 (5 bases). The ends were cut back, 4 bases at V and 2 bases at J, with 11 bases in the middle. The germline V gene has CDR1 SGHRS and CDR2 YFSETQ. The CDR3 loop spans 14 amino acids. CDR3 sequence reads: CASSHGHPTDTQYF. CDR3 DNA: TGCGCCAGCAGCCACGGACATCCCACAGATACGCAGTATTTT.

The rearrangement links TRBV12-5 to TRBJ1-4, with D possibly being TRBD1 (5 bases). The germline V gene has CDR1 LGHNT and CDR2 FRNRAP. V was trimmed by 7 bases and J by 8 bases, leaving 17 bases between them. The CDR3 contains 14 residues. The CDR3, as DNA: TGTGCTAGTGCCCCGGGGGTCGGCATAGAAAAACTGTTTTTT. It translates to CASAPGVGIEKLFF.

This clone was counted only a few times. The genes are TRBV25-1 and TRBJ1-1; TRBD1 is a possible D gene (5 bases). This CDR3 is 15 amino acids long. Germline V gives CDR1 MGHDK, CDR2 SYGVNS. The V and J ends lost 2 bases and 1 base respectively, with 11 bases between them. Here the CDR3 reads CASSEGGGTNTEAFF. CDR3 DNA sequence: TGTGCCAGCAGTGAAGGGGGAGGGACGAACACTGAAGCTTTCTTT. Drawing the rest from reference TRBV25-1 and TRBJ1-1, the complete variable domain is EADIYQTPRYLVIGTGKKITLECSQTMGHDKMYWYQQDPGMELHLIHYSYGVNSTEKGDLSSESTVSRIRTEHFPLTLESARPSHTSQYLCASSEGGGTNTEAFFGQGTRLTVV.

The chain recombines TRBV19 with TRBJ2-7, with a tentative D call TRBD1 (6 bases). The CDR3 is 14 amino acids. In germline, CDR1 is LNHDA, CDR2 SQIVND (reference sequence). V lost 5 bases, J lost 5 bases, and 16 bases lay in between. CDR3 loop: CASSGLGARNEQYF. For the CDR3, the DNA is TGTGCCAGTAGTGGGCTGGGGGCGCGGAACGAGCAGTACTTC.

The V gene is TRBV7-6, the J gene TRBJ2-1; 9 nucleotides match TRBD1. The CDR3 is 14 amino acids. In germline, CDR1 is SGHVS, CDR2 FNYEAQ. With V trimmed by 7 bases and J by 5 bases, 6 bases remained unmatched. CDR3 in DNA: TGTGCCAGCAAATGGACAGGGGTTGACAATGAGCAGTTCTTC. Translating gives CASKWTGVDNEQFF.

The rearrangement links TRBV2 to TRBJ1-4; D ambiguous. V gave up 6 bases and J gave up 5 bases, with 13 bases separating them. This CDR3 has 14 amino acids. In germline, CDR1 is SNHLY, CDR2 FYNNEI. CDR3 coding DNA: TGTGCCAGCAGCCGGGCCGGAGGCAATGAAAAACTGTTTTTT. This gives the protein CASSRAGGNEKLFF. Combining the CDR3 with reference TRBV2 and TRBJ1-4 gives the whole variable domain EPEVTQTPSHQVTQMGQEVILRCVPISNHLYFYWYRQILGQKVEFLVSFYNNEISEKSEIFDDQFSVERPDGSNFTLKIRSTKLEDSAMYFCASSRAGGNEKLFFGSGTQLSVL.

The chain has TRBV4-1 and TRBJ2-3; 8 bases align to TRBD1. After removal of 4 bases from V and 1 base from J, the junction contained 1 base not matched to a gene. Looked up from germline, CDR1 is MGHRA and CDR2 is YSYEKL. This CDR3 comprises 14 residues. CDR3 amino acids: CASSPGQGTDTQYF. CDR3 DNA sequence: TGCGCCAGCAGCCCGGGACAGGGCACAGATACGCAGTATTTT.

In the case of this clone: An end of the junction differs from the germline gene, which may be a read error. V is TRBV9 and J is TRBJ1-6, with a weak D call TRBD1 (6 bases). Germline CDR1 SGDLS, CDR2 YYNGEE. The CDR3 contains 15 residues. CDR3 loop: CASSVEGQPYSLLHF. DNA for the CDR3: TGTGCCAGCAGCGTAGAAGGACAGCCCTATTCACTCCTCCACTTT. The variable domain in full, with the rest retrieved from reference TRBV9 and TRBJ1-6, is DSGVTQTPKHLITATGQRVTLRCSPRSGDLSVYWYQQSLDQGLQFLIQYYNGEERAKGNILERFSAQQFPDLHSELNLSSLELGDSALYFCASSVEGQPYSLLHFGNGTRLTVT.

The genes are TRBV30 and TRBJ1-2; 10 nucleotides match TRBD1. This CDR3 is built from 15 residues. Looked up from germline, CDR1 is GTSNPN and CDR2 is SVGIG (reference sequence). Here the CDR3 reads CAIPSPGQGFNGYTF. The CDR3 nucleotides are TGTGCGATTCCGAGTCCGGGACAGGGGTTTAATGGCTACACCTTC.

V is TRBV28 and J is TRBJ1-1; a weak D match, TRBD1 (6 bases). CDR1 and CDR2 (germline): MDHEN, SYDVKM. V was clipped by 8 bases and J by 3 bases, with 19 bases between them. The CDR3 consists of 15 residues. The DNA of the CDR3 is TGTGCCAGCTACTTACAGGGAATCCGTCACACTGAAGCTTTCTTT. Translating it yields CASYLQGIRHTEAFF.

The sample holds a few counts of this clone. The chain has TRBV28 and TRBJ2-2; perhaps TRBD1 as D (5 bases). Germline assignment: CDR1 MDHEN and CDR2 SYDVKM. The CDR3 sequence is 15 residues long. The V gene lost 0 bases and the J gene lost 0 bases, with 5 bases spanning the gap. The CDR3 spells CASSLWTANTGELFF. The CDR3 DNA reads TGTGCCAGCAGTTTATGGACAGCGAACACCGGGGAGCTGTTTTTT.